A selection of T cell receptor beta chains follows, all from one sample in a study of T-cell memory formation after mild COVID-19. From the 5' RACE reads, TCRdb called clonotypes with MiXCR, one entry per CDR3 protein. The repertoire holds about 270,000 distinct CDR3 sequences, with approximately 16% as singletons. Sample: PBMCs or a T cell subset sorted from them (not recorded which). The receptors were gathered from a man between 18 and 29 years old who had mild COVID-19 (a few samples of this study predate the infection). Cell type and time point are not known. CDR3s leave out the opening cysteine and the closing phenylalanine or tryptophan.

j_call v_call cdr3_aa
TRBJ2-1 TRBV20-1 SVPLVNYNEQF
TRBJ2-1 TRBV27 ASSIRSGGASYNEQF
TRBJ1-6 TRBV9 ASSVEEVGSPLH
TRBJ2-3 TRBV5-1 ASSLWGPDTQY
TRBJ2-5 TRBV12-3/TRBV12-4 ASSFSGSTETQY
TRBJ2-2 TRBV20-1 SARPSGGLTGELF
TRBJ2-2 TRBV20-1 SASDRLGTGELF
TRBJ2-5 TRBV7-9 ASSFLRGQETQY
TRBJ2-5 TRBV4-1 ASSRSTGGRQETQY
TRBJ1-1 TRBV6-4 ASRAGGLNTEAF
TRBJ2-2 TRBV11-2 ASSLFGGPYTGELF
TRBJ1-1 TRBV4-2 ASSQDPPGATEAF
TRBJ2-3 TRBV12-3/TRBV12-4 ASSPSATQY
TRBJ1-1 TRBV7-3 ASSSMAFTEAF
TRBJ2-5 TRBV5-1 ASSLVPGQETQY
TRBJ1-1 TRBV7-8 ASSLQGIDTEAF
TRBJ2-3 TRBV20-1 SARSAGRGDTQY
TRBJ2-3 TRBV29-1 SVARQGPRDTQY
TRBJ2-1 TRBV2 ASGWTSYNEQF
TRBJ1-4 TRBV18 ASSLQGKEKLF
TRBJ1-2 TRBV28 ASRTGLRNGYT
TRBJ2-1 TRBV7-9 ASSPNWGGPGYNEQF
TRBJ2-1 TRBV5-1 ASSVSGYYNEQF
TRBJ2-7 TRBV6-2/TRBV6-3 ASSYLHTGTRPEQY
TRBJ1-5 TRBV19 ASSEQGRLPQH
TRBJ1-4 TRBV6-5 ASSYTIGEKLF
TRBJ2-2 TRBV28 ASSLAGLNTGELF
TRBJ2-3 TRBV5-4 ASSPPRTGVVNTQY